These 32 T cell receptor beta chains share one sample of origin, sequenced in a study of shared clonotypes between healthy human individuals. The method was immunoSEQ multiplex PCR; TCRdb's version includes in-frame clones alone and lacks a portion of them. The sample records about 1.1 million clones, 75% to 85% being singletons. Sequencing was performed on memory CD4+ T cells from PBMCs. Indicated subset: CD45RA-negative fraction. These receptors were taken from a young man in good health. Some clones in this sample may be carry-over from other donors' samples.

This clone was observed a handful of times. This chain joins TRBV5-1 and TRBJ2-7, with 7 bases lining up with TRBD1. Per the germline V gene, CDR1 is SGHRS and CDR2 is YFSETQ. The CDR3 loop spans 14 amino acids. V gave up 4 bases and J gave up 2 bases; unmatched junction bases: 6. The CDR3 coding sequence is TGCGCCAGCAGCGGAACAGGGGACACCTACGAGCAGTACTTC. As protein: CASSGTGDTYEQYF.

The rearrangement joins TRBV7-9 to TRBJ2-3; D possibly corresponds to TRBD2 (6 bases). The CDR3 is 13 residues long. Germline assignment: CDR1 SEHNR and CDR2 FQNEAQ (reference sequence). Trimming took 11 bases from V and 4 from J, leaving 16 bases between them. The CDR3 here is CAAGLAPSDTQYF. CDR3 nucleotide sequence: TGTGCCGCCGGGCTAGCGCCTTCAGATACGCAGTATTTT.

The chain carries TRBV5-4 and TRBJ2-2; 8 bases are shared with TRBD1. The CDR3 totals 14 residues. The germline gives CDR1 SGHNT, CDR2 YYREEE (reference sequence). J gave up 7 bases and V 4 bases, and 6 bases lay outside the gene matches. CDR3 sequence reads: CASSRDRGGGELFF. Written as DNA, the CDR3 is TGTGCCAGCAGCCGCGACAGGGGAGGCGGGGAGCTGTTTTTT.

This clone was recorded once. This sample also contains other DNA sequences that code for the same CDR3. V is TRBV11-3 and J is TRBJ2-2; TRBD2 agrees at 14 bases. V trimming: 3 bases; J trimming: 4 bases; junction bases outside the gene matches: 1. In germline, CDR1 is SGHNT, CDR2 YENEEA. CDR3 length: 16 amino acids. The CDR3 coding sequence is TGTGCCAGCAGCTTGGGACTAGCGGGAGTCACCGGGGAGCTGTTTTTT. Protein sequence: CASSLGLAGVTGELFF.

With regard to this clone: One end of the junction varies from germline; a read error may be responsible. The chain couples TRBV7-9 to TRBJ1-2; D not certain. Germline V lookup: CDR1 SEHNR, CDR2 FQNEAQ (reference sequence). The CDR3 has 11 amino acids. The CDR3 spells CVCALNCGYTF. Here the CDR3 DNA reads TGTGTCTGCGCGTTAAACTGTGGCTACACCTTC.

This clone was picked up a small number of times. Germline and junction disagree at one end, which may indicate a read error. The rearrangement joins TRBV20-1 to TRBJ2-7, with D uncertain. CDR3 size: 10 residues. Looked up from germline, CDR1 is DFQATT and CDR2 is SNEGSKA (reference sequence). The CDR3 loop is CSAGVASPGF. The CDR3 DNA sequence: TGCAGTGCTGGGGTAGCCTCGCCCGGGTTC.

This clone has just a few counts. The V gene is TRBV15, the J gene TRBJ1-2; maybe TRBD1 (5 bases). The V end was cut by 2 bases, the J end by 4 bases, with 20 bases between. This CDR3 is built from 17 residues. Germline-derived CDR1 and CDR2 are LNHNV and YYDKDF (reference sequence). CDR3 loop: CATSRPTVQGSTYGYTF. CDR3 coding DNA: TGTGCCACCAGCAGACCCACGGTCCAGGGCTCAACCTATGGCTACACCTTC.

In regard to this clone: This CDR3 is also generated by other DNA sequences in the sample. The CDR3 reads CASSLRQGYGYTF. The CDR3 DNA sequence: TGTGCCAGCAGCTTACGACAGGGCTATGGCTACACCTTC. The chain employs TRBV7-9 and TRBJ1-2, with 7 positions matching TRBD1. V was clipped by 2 bases and J by 4 bases; unmatched bases: 1. Germline V gene sequence: CDR1 SEHNR, CDR2 FQNEAQ (reference sequence). The CDR3 totals 13 residues. Full variable domain (outside the CDR3, taken from reference TRBV7-9 and TRBJ1-2): DTGVSQNPRHKITKRGQNVTFRCDPISEHNRLYWYRQTLGQGPEFLTYFQNEAQLEKSRLLSDRFSAERPKGSFSTLEIQRTEQGDSAMYLCASSLRQGYGYTFGSGTRLTVV.

As concerns this clone: Other DNA sequences in this sample translate to the same CDR3. CDR3: CASSWGQMNTEAFF. In DNA form, the CDR3 reads TGTGCCAGCAGCTGGGGACAAATGAACACTGAAGCTTTCTTT. The chain carries TRBV5-4 and TRBJ1-1; a weak D match, TRBD1 (6 bases). V lost 3 bases to trimming and J lost 0 bases, with 9 bases between them. Germline V gene sequence: CDR1 SGHNT, CDR2 YYREEE (reference sequence). This CDR3 region has 14 residues.

In this sample, this clone turned up a few times. J is TRBJ1-1 and V is TRBV14; D is undetermined. CDR1 is SGHDN, CDR2 FVKESK, per germline. The germline V and J ends were trimmed by 5 bases and 0 bases, with 7 bases remaining between them. The CDR3 sequence is 13 residues long. The CDR3 sequence: CASSGYMNTEAFF. The DNA for the CDR3 is TGTGCCAGCAGCGGATACATGAACACTGAAGCTTTCTTT.

The chain combines TRBV7-2 with TRBJ2-7; TRBD1 aligns across 8 bases. The germline V gene encodes CDR1 SGHTA and CDR2 FQGNSA. The CDR3 is 14 amino acids. V shed 6 bases, J shed 4 bases, and the junction held 8 bases outside the gene matches. DNA of the CDR3: TGTGCCAGCAGTATACAGGGGGTTGGGTACGAGCAGTACTTC. Encoded protein: CASSIQGVGYEQYF.

The rearrangement links TRBV19 to TRBJ2-5, with 8 positions matching TRBD1. Germline trimming cut 3 bases from V and 4 bases from J; bases unmatched to any gene: 4. The CDR3 covers 14 residues. From germline, CDR1 is LNHDA and CDR2 SQIVND (reference sequence). Here the CDR3 reads CASSIGQGIETQYF. The DNA for the CDR3 is TGTGCCAGTAGTATCGGACAGGGAATAGAGACCCAGTACTTC.

CDR3 in amino acids: CASRDGNQPQHF. Here the CDR3 DNA reads TGTGCCAGCCGGGACGGTAATCAGCCCCAGCATTTT. The V call is TRBV28, the J call TRBJ1-5; D possibly corresponds to TRBD1 (5 bases). Germline CDR1 is MDHEN and CDR2 is SYDVKM. The CDR3 consists of 12 residues. Trimming stripped 8 bases from V and 4 bases from J, with 9 bases between.

The V call is TRBV2, the J call TRBJ2-7; D remains unclear. Germline V gene data show CDR1 as SNHLY and CDR2 as FYNNEI. CDR3 length: 11 amino acids. Deletions cut 8 bases from V and 3 bases from J, with 8 bases between. The CDR3 DNA is TGTGCCAGCCAGGTTTTCTACGAGCAGTACTTC. As protein: CASQVFYEQYF.

The rearrangement uses TRBV15 and TRBJ2-3; D unresolved. V was trimmed by 4 bases and J by 4 bases, leaving 6 bases between them. From germline, CDR1 is LNHNV and CDR2 YYDKDF (reference sequence). This CDR3 is built from 12 residues. Written as DNA, the CDR3 is TGTGCCACCAGCACGGGTTCAGATACGCAGTATTTT. Amino acids: CATSTGSDTQYF.

This rearrangement joins TRBV10-3 to TRBJ2-1; 10 nucleotides agree with TRBD1. V was pared by 4 bases and J by 5 bases, with 11 bases of the junction left unmatched. Germline V gene data show CDR1 as ENHRY and CDR2 as SYGVKD. This CDR3 spans 17 amino acids. The CDR3 coding sequence is TGTGCCATCAGTGCGTCAGACGGACAGGGGGGTAACAATGAGCAGTTCTTC. Translation gives CAISASDGQGGNNEQFF.

The V call is TRBV6-6, the J call TRBJ2-3, with 12 positions matching TRBD2. Looked up from germline, CDR1 is MNHNY and CDR2 is SVGAGI (reference sequence). The CDR3 consists of 14 residues. With V trimmed by 6 bases and J by 4 bases, 2 bases remained unmatched. The CDR3 nucleotides read TGTGCCAGCAGCGCTAGCGGGAGGGCAGATACGCAGTATTTT. It specifies CASSASGRADTQYF.

The CDR3 region has the DNA TGTGCCAGTAGTGACCCCTACGGGGAGCTGTTTTTT. Translation gives CASSDPYGELFF. The chain uses TRBV19 and TRBJ2-2; D remains ambiguous. The CDR3 loop spans 12 amino acids. Deletions cut 5 bases from V and 7 bases from J, with 8 bases between. The germline CDR1 and CDR2 sequences are LNHDA and SQIVND (reference sequence).

This sequence joins TRBV5-1 and TRBJ2-3; D not certain. The V end was cut by 0 bases, the J end by 6 bases, with 11 bases between. In germline, CDR1 is SGHRS, CDR2 YFSETQ. This CDR3 region has 14 residues. This CDR3 reads CASSLGSSWDTQYF. In DNA form, the CDR3 reads TGCGCCAGCAGCTTGGGGTCCTCGTGGGATACGCAGTATTTT.

DNA for the CDR3: TGCAGCGTGGGGGGACAGGGGGGACAGCCCCAGCATTTT. Amino acids: CSVGGQGGQPQHF. This chain uses TRBV29-1 with TRBJ1-5; 11 positions agree with TRBD1. V lost 6 bases and J lost 7; bases outside the gene matches: 5. Per the germline V gene, CDR1 is SQVTM and CDR2 is ANQGSEA. CDR3 size: 13 residues.

This clone has only a few counts. In the same sample, other DNA sequences code for this CDR3. This rearrangement joins TRBV30 to TRBJ2-5; the match to TRBD1 covers 7 bases. There are 11 residues in the CDR3. V lost 4 bases, J lost 4 bases, and 0 bases stayed unmatched. From germline, CDR1 is GTSNPN and CDR2 SVGIG (reference sequence). The CDR3: CAWTGGETQYF. CDR3 DNA sequence: TGTGCCTGGACAGGGGGAGAGACCCAGTACTTC.

The chain combines TRBV29-1 with TRBJ1-4, with TRBD1 identical over 10 bases. V lost 5 bases to trimming and J lost 5 bases; unmatched junction nucleotides: 14. Per germline, CDR1 SQVTM and CDR2 ANQGSEA. The CDR3 is made up of 17 amino acids. The CDR3 loop is CSVLGGGQGFRNEKLFF. CDR3 bases: TGCAGCGTTCTTGGAGGGGGACAGGGGTTCCGGAATGAAAAACTGTTTTTT.

The chain links TRBV11-3 to TRBJ2-3; D is perhaps TRBD1 or TRBD2 (5 bases each). The V gene lost 5 bases and the J gene lost 14 bases, with 11 bases spanning the gap. Germline loops: CDR1 SGHNT, CDR2 YENEEA. The CDR3 runs 10 residues. In nucleotides, the CDR3 is TGTGCCAGCAGCCCTCGGGACGGGTATTTT. This translates into CASSPRDGYF.

The chain carries TRBV28 and TRBJ2-3; TRBD2 is a possible D gene (5 bases). CDR3 length: 15 residues. Germline V gene sequence: CDR1 MDHEN, CDR2 SYDVKM. With 4 bases removed from V and 3 bases from J, the gap between germline ends came to 14 bases. Here the CDR3 reads CASSSASSVTDTQYF. The CDR3 DNA sequence: TGTGCCAGCAGTTCCGCCAGTAGCGTAACAGATACGCAGTATTTT.

CDR3 sequence: CASSTNRGRAEAFF. As DNA, the CDR3 is TGTGCCAGCAGCACAAACAGGGGACGGGCTGAAGCTTTCTTT. The gene calls are TRBV7-2 and TRBJ1-1; 7 nucleotides agree with TRBD1. The CDR3 sequence is 14 residues long. Germline trimming cut 5 bases from V and 6 bases from J; bases unmatched to any gene: 9. Germline-derived CDR1 and CDR2 are SGHTA and FQGNSA.

At least ten counts were recorded for this clone. The chain employs TRBV4-1 and TRBJ2-3; 11 bases fit TRBD1. The CDR3 runs to 17 residues. J lost 2 bases, V lost 8 bases, and 12 bases had no gene match. CDR1 and CDR2 (germline): MGHRA, YSYEKL. The CDR3 here is CASRLSGTGGNTDTQYF. CDR3 in DNA: TGCGCCAGCCGCCTATCCGGGACAGGGGGGAACACAGATACGCAGTATTTT.

The chain is built from TRBV10-2 and TRBJ2-7, with 7 nucleotides matching TRBD1. The length of the CDR3 is 16 residues. V shed 0 bases and J 2 bases; nucleotides not matched to a gene: 7. Germline V lookup: CDR1 WSHSY, CDR2 SAAADI. CDR3 sequence reads: CASSESVGRGTYEQYF. In DNA form, the CDR3 reads TGCGCCAGCAGTGAGTCAGTCGGCAGGGGGACCTACGAGCAGTACTTC.

This clone was observed a handful of times. The CDR3 here is CASSIQGGYGNQPQHF. The CDR3, as DNA: TGTGCCAGTAGCATACAGGGAGGGTATGGTAATCAGCCCCAGCATTTT. J is TRBJ1-5 and V is TRBV19, with a weak D call TRBD1 (6 bases). Trimming stripped 6 bases from V and 4 bases from J, with 19 bases between. CDR1 is LNHDA, CDR2 SQIVND, per germline (reference sequence). The CDR3 is made up of 16 amino acids.

The chain has TRBV9 and TRBJ2-3, with 11 bases matching TRBD2. CDR3 size: 17 residues. V was pared by 4 bases and J by 2 bases, with 9 bases of the junction left unmatched. The germline gives CDR1 SGDLS, CDR2 YYNGEE. The CDR3 spells CASSRDRLAGTTDTQYF. The CDR3 nucleotides are TGTGCCAGCAGCCGGGATAGACTAGCGGGAACCACAGATACGCAGTATTTT.

The gene calls are TRBV28 and TRBJ2-7, with no clear D. CDR1 and CDR2 (germline): MDHEN, SYDVKM. V was clipped by 5 bases and J by 3 bases, with 11 bases between them. This CDR3 region has 13 residues. The CDR3 is CASSTPSRYEQYF. The DNA for the CDR3 is TGTGCCAGCAGTACCCCCAGCCGCTACGAGCAGTACTTC.

The chain is built from TRBV27 and TRBJ2-2; 13 bases fit TRBD2. With V trimmed by 7 bases and J by 7 bases, 9 bases remained unmatched. The germline V gene has CDR1 MNHEY and CDR2 SMNVEV (reference sequence). The CDR3 consists of 16 residues. The DNA for the CDR3 is TGTGCCAGCAAGAGCCTCGGACTAGCGGGAGACGGGGAGCTGTTTTTT. It translates to CASKSLGLAGDGELFF.

The rearrangement uses TRBV5-5 and TRBJ2-5; 8 bases line up with TRBD1. CDR3 size: 15 residues. Germline V lookup: CDR1 SGHKS, CDR2 YYEKEE (reference sequence). The trim removed 4 bases at V and 2 bases at J, leaving 7 bases unmatched. For the CDR3, the DNA is TGTGCCAGCAGCGACCGGACAGGGCAGCAAGAGACCCAGTACTTC. Translating gives CASSDRTGQQETQYF.